This TCR beta chain was observed in a study of T cell responses to AZD1222 COVID-19 vaccine. General study results and limits: After two AZD1222 doses, spike-specific TCR breadth and depth rose versus day 0.

Note on this clone: The antigen is not known.

Only in-frame clones appear in the TCRdb table, and some are missing; sequencing was by immunoSEQ multiplex PCR. The sample contains 200,000 or so clones, more than 75% of which appear only once. From germline, CDR1 is MGHRA and CDR2 YSYEKL. V gave up 1 base and J gave up 5 bases; unmatched junction bases: 3. The length of the CDR3 is 14 residues. The sequence derives from an adult in good health. Sequences were derived from peripheral blood, sampled on day 0 of MenACWY control vaccination. This chain connects TRBV4-1 to TRBJ1-1, with 8 bases aligning to TRBD1. The DNA for the CDR3 is TGCGCCAGCAGCCAAGTAGGACAGGGTACTGAAGCTTTCTTT. Encoded protein: CASSQVGQGTEAFF.